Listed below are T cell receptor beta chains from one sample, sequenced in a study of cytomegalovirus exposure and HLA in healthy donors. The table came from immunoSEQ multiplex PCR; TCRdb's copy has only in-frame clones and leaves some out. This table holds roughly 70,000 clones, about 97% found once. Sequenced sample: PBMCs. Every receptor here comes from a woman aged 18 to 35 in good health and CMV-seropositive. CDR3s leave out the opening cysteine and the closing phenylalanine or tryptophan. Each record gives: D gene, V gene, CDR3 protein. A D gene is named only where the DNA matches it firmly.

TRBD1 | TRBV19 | ASSNDRARAF
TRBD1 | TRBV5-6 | ASSLVDRDSYEQY
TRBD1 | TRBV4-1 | ASSQGQGTAENTEAF
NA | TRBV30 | AWSVGGAQDFTDTQY
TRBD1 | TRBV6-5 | ASSNRRGRGYGYT
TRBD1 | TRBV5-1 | ASSFRDTGGAF
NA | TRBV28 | ASSSYRDKNTEAF
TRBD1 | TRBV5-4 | ASSAGQGPNEQY
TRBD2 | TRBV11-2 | ASSRVSGRATGELF
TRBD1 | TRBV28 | ATSDRVRHTGELF
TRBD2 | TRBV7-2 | ASSLGGGSEYEQY
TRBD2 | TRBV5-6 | ASSLDGTSGRFREQF
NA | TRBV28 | ASSLPVGRSSYEQY
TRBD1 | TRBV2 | ANSGTGDDGYT
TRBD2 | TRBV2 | ASSERVWREANTGELF
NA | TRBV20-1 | SAREDYGYT
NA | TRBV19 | ASTGRLIDNQPQH
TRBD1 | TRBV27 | ASSGTGGFDEQY
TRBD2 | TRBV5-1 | ASSSPLAGGETQY
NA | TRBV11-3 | ASSFTSHTDTQY
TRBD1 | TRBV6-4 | ASSERQGAAEAF
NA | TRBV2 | ASSALLFSILMNTEAF
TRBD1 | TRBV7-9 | ASSPLQTGSSGYT
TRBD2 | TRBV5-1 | ASRIAGGTGELF
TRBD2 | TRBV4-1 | ASSQVSQAGFGETQY
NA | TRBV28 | ASRSQGSINYGYT
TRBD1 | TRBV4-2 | ASSQEDWDRNMNTEAF
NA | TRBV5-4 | ASSLAHEQY
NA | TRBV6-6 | ASSYSGDEQF
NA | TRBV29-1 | SVEGGTYNEQF
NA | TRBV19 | ASSMVRPPGEKLF
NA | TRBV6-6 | ASSYGRTRNTEAF
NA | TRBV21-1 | ASSKVGESGKT
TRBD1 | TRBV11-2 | ASSLPPVRGSPFTGELF
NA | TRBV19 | ASSIGGPSPDEQF
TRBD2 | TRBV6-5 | ASSYSGGGVLYEQY
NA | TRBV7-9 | ASSQTGNTIY
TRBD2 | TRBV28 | ASSLTGLAEYEQF
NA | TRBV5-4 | ASSLVASQETQY
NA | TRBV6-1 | ASSDRRQGNTEAF
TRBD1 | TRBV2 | ASSRTGDNEQF
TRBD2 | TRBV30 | AWRLADFYEQY
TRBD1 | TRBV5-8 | ASSGRAVRQGEKLF
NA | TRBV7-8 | ASSFGRARSYNEQF